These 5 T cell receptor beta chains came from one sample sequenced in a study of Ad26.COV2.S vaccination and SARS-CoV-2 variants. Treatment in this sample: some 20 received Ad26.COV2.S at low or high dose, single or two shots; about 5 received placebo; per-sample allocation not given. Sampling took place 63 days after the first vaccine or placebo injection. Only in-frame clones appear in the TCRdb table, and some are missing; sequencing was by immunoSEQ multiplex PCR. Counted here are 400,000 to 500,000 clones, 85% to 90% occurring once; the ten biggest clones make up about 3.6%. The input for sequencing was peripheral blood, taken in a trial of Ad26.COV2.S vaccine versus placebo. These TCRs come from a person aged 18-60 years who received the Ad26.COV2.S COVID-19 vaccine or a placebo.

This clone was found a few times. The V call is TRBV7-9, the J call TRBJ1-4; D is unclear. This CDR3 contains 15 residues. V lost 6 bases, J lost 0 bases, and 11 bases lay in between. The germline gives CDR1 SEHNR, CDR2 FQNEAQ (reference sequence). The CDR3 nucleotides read TGTGCCAGCAGTCCAGACGGATCAACTAATGAAAAACTGTTTTTT. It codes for CASSPDGSTNEKLFF.

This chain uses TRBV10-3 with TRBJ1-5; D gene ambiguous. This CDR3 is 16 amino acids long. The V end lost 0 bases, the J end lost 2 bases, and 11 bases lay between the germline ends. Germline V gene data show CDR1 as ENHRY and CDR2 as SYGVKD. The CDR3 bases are TGTGCCATCAGTGAGTCCAAGCGCGAGGGCAATCAGCCCCAGCATTTT. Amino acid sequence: CAISESKREGNQPQHF.

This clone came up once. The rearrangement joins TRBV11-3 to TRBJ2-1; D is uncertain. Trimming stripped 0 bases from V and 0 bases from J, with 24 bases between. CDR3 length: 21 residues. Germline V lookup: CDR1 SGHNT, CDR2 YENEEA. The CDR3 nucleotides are TGTGCCAGCAGCTTAGAGGTCCGGCTTCCAGGACCACGGACCTCCTACAATGAGCAGTTCTTC. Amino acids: CASSLEVRLPGPRTSYNEQFF.

The CDR3 region is CASSHVWDRGAYGYTF. The CDR3 DNA follows: TGCGCCAGCAGCCACGTTTGGGACAGGGGGGCCTATGGCTACACCTTC. This rearrangement joins TRBV4-3 to TRBJ1-2; 11 positions match TRBD1. V lost 3 bases to trimming and J lost 4 bases; unmatched junction nucleotides: 7. CDR3 length: 16 residues. Germline CDR1 LGHNA, CDR2 YSLEER.

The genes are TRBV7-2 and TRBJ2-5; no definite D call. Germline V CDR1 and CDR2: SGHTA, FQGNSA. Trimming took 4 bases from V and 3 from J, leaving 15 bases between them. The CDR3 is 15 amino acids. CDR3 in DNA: TGTGCCAGCAGCTACCCAAGACGCTCAAAAGAGACCCAGTACTTC. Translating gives CASSYPRRSKETQYF. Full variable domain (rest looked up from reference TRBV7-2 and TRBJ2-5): GAGVSQSPSNKVTEKGKDVELRCDPISGHTALYWYRQSLGQGLEFLIYFQGNSAPDKSGLPSDRFSAERTGGSVSTLTIQRTQQEDSAVYLCASSYPRRSKETQYFGPGTRLLVL.